The entry below gives a single TCR beta chain sequence along with its context. Its specific antigen is unknown. No quality values exist for individual bases; no much larger clone is one base distant. From the cysteine through the phenylalanine, the CDR3 covers 14 amino acids. The retained sequence is limited to the CDR3, 42 bases, with the frame set at the first base. In the germline V gene (reference sequence), CDR1 corresponds to SGHNT and CDR2 to YYREEE. V lost 3 bases and J lost 2 bases, and the count of bases not matched to a germline gene is 5. From each donor, a single peripheral blood sample of about 100 mL on average was drawn into heparinised tubes. Naive, central memory, regulatory and stem cell-like memory CD4+ T cells were sorted on a BD FACSAria II using a panel including CD45RO, CCR7, CD25, CD127, CD95 and CD27. All sorted populations exceeded 95% purity. PBMCs were isolated immediately by Lymphoprep density gradient centrifugation and stained directly without culture. So that batch effects would be minimized, each experiment stained and sorted samples in pairs, pairing one healthy donor with one patient.

All of the isolated RNA was reverse transcribed with the High Capacity cDNA Reverse Transcription Kit, so expressed TCRB transcripts were sequenced. Deep immunoSEQ sequencing was applied to naive, central memory and regulatory T cell samples, giving an average of roughly 3.3 million total reads per sample. After sorted cells were lysed in RLT buffer, RNA was extracted with DNase-treated RNeasy Micro or Mini kits, with the choice depending on cell number. To prevent cross-contamination, each cell subset was processed individually, whereas patient and healthy donor samples were processed jointly. The immunoSEQ multiplex PCR was used to amplify TCRB sequences from cDNA, yielding 87-bp fragments that span the CDR3 region. Sequencing of the amplicons was done on the Illumina HiSeq platform. The authors' analysis ran thus. Synthetic template baselines were used to correct PCR bias computationally, reads within Hamming distance 2 were collapsed together, and singletons that could not be merged were discarded. Reads were aligned against IMGT so that V, D and J genes, CDR3 length and insertions or deletions at six rearrangement sites could be assigned. Within each subset, clonotype counts were normalized to the number of sorted cells before true diversity and Gini coefficients were calculated with the tcR R package. The overlap coefficient, calculated on TCRB nucleotide sequences, was used to measure repertoire sharing. As stored in TCRdb, this immuneACCESS dataset retains in-frame rearrangements with V and J assigned. A fraction of the clones does not appear; measured against another copy, unresolved V genes explain less than half of the discrepancy, and the remainder lacks a known reason. V and J calls and clone size come straight from that table; D and trimming were deduced from the DNA. The sample includes over 120,000 clones, with more than 10% observed a single time. Together, the top ten hold 1.3% of the sample.

This entry belongs to a study of beta chain features in type 1 diabetes (dated by TCRdb to the late 2010s). Background for the entire study: Mean age, gender distribution, total cell number and subset yield were not different between patients and healthy donors. Regulatory and stem cell-like memory subsets were isolated from only 8 patients and roughly eight healthy donors, whereas naive and central memory subsets came from all 28 donors. The study compared TCRB repertoires of sorted circulating CD4+ T cell subsets between recently diagnosed type 1 diabetes patients and matched healthy donors. A total of about 100 million sorted cells were examined across all samples, and RNA yield correlated strongly with the number of cells per subset. The full study reports these points: Naive, central memory and regulatory TCRB repertoires appeared to be more similar among patients than among healthy donors. Because the HLA sub-analyses included only small numbers of individuals, any influence of HLA type on TCRB rearrangement was left unresolved. Because cDNA was sequenced instead of genomic DNA, highly expressing activated cells could be over-represented, though the groups showed no difference in activation or CD3 levels. PCR might favor shorter templates, but patient and control samples were amplified and corrected together, so any skew would affect both groups equally. At VDJ recombination sites, type 1 diabetes patients had fewer insertions and more deleted nucleotides, which implies abnormalities in thymic rearrangement. In all four CD4+ subsets, TCRB CDR3 length was moderately but significantly shorter in type 1 diabetes patients.

The sequenced sample was central memory CD4+ T cells from blood. The receptor's source is a man younger than 35 with type 1 diabetes. The chain is assembled from TRBV5-4 and TRBJ2-7; 7 bases in the middle match TRBD1. The sequenced DNA is TGTGCCAGCAGCTCACAGACAGGGCCCTACGAGCAGTACTTC. This is translated as CASSSQTGPYEQYF. The variable domain in full, with residues beyond the CDR3 obtained from the reference TRBV5-4 and TRBJ2-7 genes, is ETGVTQSPTHLIKTRGQQVTLRCSSQSGHNTVSWYQQALGQGPQFIFQYYREEENGRGNFPPRFSGLQFPNYSSELNVNALELDDSALYLCASSSQTGPYEQYFGPGTRLTVT.